The 18 T cell receptor beta chains below all came from one sample that was sequenced in a study of blood T cell repertoires in COVID-19 (dated by TCRdb to 2018 to 2021). Receptor libraries were prepared by the immunoSEQ multiplex PCR assay. TCRdb took over this immuneACCESS table, retaining in-frame rearrangements with V and J assigned. Such tables are incomplete; in checked studies, under half of the missing clones stem from an unresolved V gene, and the remainder is unexplained. This sample comprises over 200,000 clones, under 90% of them detected only once. The top ten constitute roughly a sixth of the sample. The sequenced sample was PBMCs or T cells enriched from blood (not recorded which). The receptors were sampled from a young man who had recovered from COVID-19.

The chain joins TRBV6-5 to TRBJ1-3; weak D call: TRBD1 (6 bases). V was shortened by 0 bases and J by 2 bases, with 11 bases between the two germline ends. The CDR3 runs to 16 residues. Germline V CDR1 and CDR2: MNHEY, SVGAGI. CDR3 sequence: CASSYSTGATGNTIYF. The CDR3 nucleotides read TGTGCCAGCAGTTACTCGACAGGCGCTACTGGAAACACCATATATTTT.

This chain uses TRBV11-3 with TRBJ1-6, with D maybe TRBD1 (6 bases). The germline V and J ends were trimmed by 6 bases and 10 bases, with 16 bases remaining between them. The length of the CDR3 is 14 residues. Germline V CDR1 and CDR2: SGHNT, YENEEA. The CDR3 reads CASRSRTALSPLHF. In nucleotides, the CDR3 is TGTGCCAGCAGGTCTCGGACAGCCCTATCACCCCTCCACTTT.

As for this clone: Distinct nucleotide sequences in the sample also encode this CDR3. This chain connects TRBV11-3 to TRBJ2-3, with D maybe TRBD2 (5 bases). The V and J ends lost 5 bases and 2 bases respectively, with 26 bases between them. The CDR3 has 19 residues. Germline V CDR1 and CDR2: SGHNT, YENEEA. The CDR3 spells CASSAKTNSPAFSTDTQYF. CDR3 bases: TGTGCCAGCAGCGCCAAGACTAATTCCCCGGCCTTCTCCACAGATACGCAGTATTTT.

V gene TRBV6-5 combines with J gene TRBJ1-5, with 8 bases identical to TRBD1. CDR3 length: 15 residues. With 6 bases clipped from V and 6 bases from J, the junction kept 10 bases outside the gene matches. Germline V gives CDR1 MNHEY, CDR2 SVGAGI. CDR3 DNA: TGTGCCAGCAGCCCAGACAGGGGACGAGGTCAGCCCCAGCATTTT. Protein product: CASSPDRGRGQPQHF.

This clone was recorded only once. The chain has TRBV7-9 and TRBJ2-7; 10 bases are a match to TRBD1. Unmatched junction bases numbered 6, after V lost 1 base and J lost 6 bases. The germline CDR1 and CDR2 sequences are SEHNR and FQNEAQ (reference sequence). The CDR3 loop spans 15 amino acids. In DNA form, the CDR3 reads TGTGCCAGCAGCTTAGTCGGGACAGGGGAGGGCGAGCAGTACTTC. It codes for CASSLVGTGEGEQYF.

V usage is TRBV4-2 and J usage is TRBJ1-2, with 8 bases matching TRBD1. The V segment lost 4 bases and the J segment 8 bases; nucleotides outside the gene matches: 15. The CDR3 totals 16 residues. Germline CDR1 and CDR2: LGHNA and YNFKEQ. The CDR3 loop reads CASSPSGTGLRRGYTF. The CDR3 coding sequence is TGTGCCAGCAGCCCATCCGGGACAGGCCTCCGGAGAGGCTACACCTTC.

J is TRBJ1-2 and V is TRBV9; 7 bases fit TRBD1. This CDR3 region has 14 residues. From germline, CDR1 is SGDLS and CDR2 YYNGEE. V trimming: 3 bases; J trimming: 4 bases; junction bases outside the gene matches: 6. The CDR3 sequence: CASSAGQEIYGYTF. CDR3 nucleotide sequence: TGTGCCAGCAGCGCCGGACAGGAGATCTATGGCTACACCTTC. Based on the CDR3 plus reference TRBV9 and TRBJ1-2, the full variable domain is DSGVTQTPKHLITATGQRVTLRCSPRSGDLSVYWYQQSLDQGLQFLIQYYNGEERAKGNILERFSAQQFPDLHSELNLSSLELGDSALYFCASSAGQEIYGYTFGSGTRLTVV.

CDR3 DNA: TGCGCCAGCAGCGACCAGCCGCCACTAGCGGGAGGGGAGGATACGCAGTATTTT. This sequence encodes CASSDQPPLAGGEDTQYF. The chain uses TRBV5-1 and TRBJ2-3, with 13 bases matching TRBD2. Germline V lookup: CDR1 SGHRS, CDR2 YFSETQ. This CDR3 has 18 residues. Trimming took 4 bases from V and 6 from J; bases not matched to a gene: 14.

This clone appeared a few times. The chain links TRBV11-1 to TRBJ2-1; possible D gene TRBD2, 5 bases. V dropped 6 bases and J dropped 8 bases, with 14 bases sitting between them. The CDR3 extends over 13 amino acids. Germline CDR1 reads SGHAT; CDR2 reads FQDESV (reference sequence). CDR3 loop: CASSPRPGDEQFF. In nucleotides, the CDR3 is TGTGCCAGCAGTCCTAGACCCGGGGATGAGCAGTTCTTC.

CDR3 in amino acids: CASSPAGAGGEQYF. Written as DNA, the CDR3 is TGTGCCAGCAGTCCAGCCGGGGCAGGGGGCGAGCAGTACTTC. The chain is built from TRBV28 and TRBJ2-7, with 7 bases fitting TRBD1. CDR1 and CDR2 (germline): MDHEN, SYDVKM. The length of the CDR3 is 14 residues. The junction had 10 bases not matched to a gene; V was cut back by 5 bases and J by 6 bases.

J is TRBJ2-1 and V is TRBV12-5; a weak D match, TRBD2 (5 bases). Trimming removed 4 bases at V and 7 bases at J, with 20 bases between. The V gene's germline CDR1 is LGHNT and CDR2 FRNRAP. This CDR3 contains 16 residues. The CDR3 region has the DNA TGTGCTAGTGGTTCACGGATTACGGGGTTTACAAATGAGCAGTTCTTC. It yields the protein CASGSRITGFTNEQFF. The whole variable domain, filled in from reference TRBV12-5 and TRBJ2-1, reads DARVTQTPRHKVTEMGQEVTMRCQPILGHNTVFWYRQTMMQGLELLAYFRNRAPLDDSGMPKDRFSAEMPDATLATLKIQPSEPRDSAVYFCASGSRITGFTNEQFFGPGTRLTVL.

The rearrangement uses TRBV6-5 and TRBJ1-5; tentative D call: TRBD1 (5 bases). V lost 0 bases to trimming and J lost 3 bases, with 6 bases between them. The CDR3 is 14 amino acids. CDR1 MNHEY and CDR2 SVGAGI come from the germline V gene. Here the CDR3 DNA reads TGTGCCAGCAGTTACTCAGGGGTCAATCAGCCCCAGCATTTT. It encodes CASSYSGVNQPQHF.

The chain is built from TRBV10-1 and TRBJ1-1, with a weak D call TRBD1 (6 bases). CDR1 and CDR2 (germline): WNHNN, SYGVQD (reference sequence). Trimming took off 3 bases at V and 5 bases at J, with 16 bases between the two ends. This CDR3 region has 15 residues. Here the CDR3 DNA reads TGCGCCAGCAGTGATCCCACAGGGACCAGTACTGAAGCTTTCTTT. Translation: CASSDPTGTSTEAFF.

The chain couples TRBV18 to TRBJ2-5; no reliable D call. Germline V gene lookup returns CDR1 KGHSH and CDR2 LQKENI. This CDR3 contains 13 residues. V dropped 4 bases and J dropped 5 bases, with 11 bases sitting between them. CDR3 nucleotides: TGTGCCAGCTCACTAAACTTTGTTGAGACCCAGTACTTC. This codes for CASSLNFVETQYF. The full variable domain, rest sourced from reference TRBV18 and TRBJ2-5, is NAGVMQNPRHLVRRRGQEARLRCSPMKGHSHVYWYRQLPEEGLKFMVYLQKENIIDESGMPKERFSAEFPKEGPSILRIQQVVRGDSAAYFCASSLNFVETQYFGPGTRLLVL.

This rearrangement joins TRBV4-1 to TRBJ2-1; maybe TRBD1 (6 bases). Germline V gene lookup returns CDR1 MGHRA and CDR2 YSYEKL. CDR3 length: 15 residues. V was shortened by 0 bases and J by 7 bases, with 13 bases between the two germline ends. The CDR3 is CASSQDEGHGNEQFF. The CDR3 nucleotides read TGCGCCAGCAGCCAAGATGAGGGACATGGGAATGAGCAGTTCTTC.

This chain connects TRBV13 to TRBJ1-1; D gene ambiguous. Germline assignment: CDR1 PRHDT and CDR2 FYEKMQ (reference sequence). The germline V and J ends were trimmed by 2 bases and 1 base, with 8 bases remaining between them. This CDR3 region has 14 residues. CDR3 residues: CASSLWSGNTEAFF. The CDR3 bases are TGTGCCAGCAGCTTATGGAGTGGGAACACTGAAGCTTTCTTT.

The chain recombines TRBV28 with TRBJ1-3; D gene uncertain. Germline assignment: CDR1 MDHEN and CDR2 SYDVKM. This CDR3 has 13 residues. V was cut by 7 bases and J by 4 bases, with 11 bases left in between. The CDR3 region is CASTSFGGNTIYF. CDR3 bases: TGTGCCAGCACCTCTTTCGGGGGAAACACCATATATTTT.

The V call is TRBV27, the J call TRBJ2-2; 7 nucleotides match TRBD1. After removal of 7 bases from V and 5 bases from J, the junction contained 7 bases not matched to a gene. The CDR3 consists of 14 residues. Germline values: CDR1 MNHEY, CDR2 SMNVEV (reference sequence). The CDR3 reads CASTWTGATGELFF. The CDR3 DNA sequence: TGTGCCAGCACCTGGACAGGCGCGACCGGGGAGCTGTTTTTT.